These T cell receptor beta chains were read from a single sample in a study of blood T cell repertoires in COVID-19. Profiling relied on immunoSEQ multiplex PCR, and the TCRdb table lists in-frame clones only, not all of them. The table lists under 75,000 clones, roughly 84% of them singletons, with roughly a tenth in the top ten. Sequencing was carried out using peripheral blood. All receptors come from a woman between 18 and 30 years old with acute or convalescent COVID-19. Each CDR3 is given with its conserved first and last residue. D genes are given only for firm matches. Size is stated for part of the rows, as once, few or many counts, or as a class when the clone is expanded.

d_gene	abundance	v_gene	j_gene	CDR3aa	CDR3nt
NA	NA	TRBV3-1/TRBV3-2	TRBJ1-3	CASSPTRETGNTIYF	TGTGCCAGCAGCCCGACGAGGGAGACTGGAAACACCATATATTTT
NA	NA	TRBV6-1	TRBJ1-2	CASSEVRSGDENYGYTF	TGTGCCAGCAGTGAAGTTCGATCGGGGGACGAGAACTATGGCTACACCTTC
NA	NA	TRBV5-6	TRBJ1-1	CASSLAGFEAFF	TGTGCCAGCAGCTTGGCGGGATTTGAAGCTTTCTTT
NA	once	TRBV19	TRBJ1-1	CASSFPGRMNTEAFF	TGTGCCAGTAGTTTTCCAGGCCGGATGAACACTGAAGCTTTCTTT
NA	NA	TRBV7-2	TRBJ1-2	CASSILRGYTF	TGTGCCAGCAGCATCCTTAGAGGCTACACCTTC
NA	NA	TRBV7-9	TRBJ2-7	CASSLSTVDLGEQYF	TGTGCCAGCAGCTTAAGTACAGTTGATTTGGGCGAGCAGTACTTC
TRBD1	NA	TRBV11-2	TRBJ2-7	CASTYPGTGTEQYF	TGTGCCAGCACTTATCCCGGGACAGGGACCGAGCAGTACTTC
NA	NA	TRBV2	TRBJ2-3	CASSEDGWRNTQYF	TGTGCCAGCAGTGAAGACGGATGGAGGAATACGCAGTATTTT
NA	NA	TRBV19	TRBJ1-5	CASSIGSLARGQPQHF	TGTGCCAGTAGTATCGGCAGCCTAGCGAGGGGCCAGCCCCAGCATTTT
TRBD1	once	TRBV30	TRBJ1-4	CAWTQGGSNEKLFF	TGTGCCTGGACCCAAGGGGGCAGTAATGAAAAACTGTTTTTT